Shown below are 10 T cell receptor beta chains from a single sample sequenced in a study of T cell repertoires in cytomegalovirus infection. TCRdb recomputed calls from the reads with MiXCR, one row per CDR3 protein. Here the sample spans 450,000 to 650,000 distinct CDR3 sequences, 40% being singletons. These TCRs' antigens remain unknown. Specimen: cultured PBMCs, collected from culture after CMV antigen stimulation. Receptors were obtained from a human donor in good health (CMV status not recorded). Some clones in this sample may be carry-over from other donors' samples.

The chain couples TRBV7-6 to TRBJ2-1; TRBD2 is a possible D gene (5 bases). With 3 bases removed from V and 3 bases from J, the gap between germline ends came to 9 bases. Germline V gene data show CDR1 as SGHVS and CDR2 as FNYEAQ. CDR3 length equals 14 residues. CDR3 in amino acids: CASSLRAHYNEQFF. CDR3 nucleotide sequence: TGTGCCAGCAGCTTGAGGGCCCACTACAATGAGCAGTTCTTC.

The rearrangement uses TRBV7-9 and TRBJ2-5, with TRBD2 as a possible D gene (6 bases). V dropped 1 base and J dropped 1 base, with 10 bases sitting between them. CDR3 length: 15 residues. Germline V gene sequence: CDR1 SEHNR, CDR2 FQNEAQ (reference sequence). DNA of the CDR3: TGTGCCAGCAGCTTAGTCGTTAGCGGCCAAGAGACCCAGTACTTC. As protein: CASSLVVSGQETQYF. The whole variable domain, remainder taken from reference TRBV7-9 and TRBJ2-5, is DTGVSQNPRHKITKRGQNVTFRCDPISEHNRLYWYRQTLGQGPEFLTYFQNEAQLEKSRLLSDRFSAERPKGSFSTLEIQRTEQGDSAMYLCASSLVVSGQETQYFGPGTRLLVL.

The rearrangement uses TRBV10-3 and TRBJ2-7; D gene ambiguous. Germline CDR1 and CDR2: ENHRY and SYGVKD. The CDR3 totals 15 residues. V lost 6 bases and J 0 bases, leaving 15 bases between the germline ends. This CDR3 is CAISGRPVSSYEQYF. The CDR3 nucleotides read TGTGCCATCAGCGGACGGCCCGTGAGCTCCTACGAGCAGTACTTC.

The CDR3 spells CASSTDGFYEQYF. The CDR3 region has the DNA TGCGCCAGCAGTACGGACGGGTTCTACGAGCAGTACTTC. This rearrangement joins TRBV5-1 to TRBJ2-7; D call uncertain. CDR3 length equals 13 residues. CDR1 SGHRS and CDR2 YFSETQ come from the germline V gene. With 5 bases removed from V and 3 bases from J, the gap between germline ends came to 12 bases.

The rearrangement joins TRBV6-5 to TRBJ1-6; TRBD1 is a possible D gene (6 bases). Germline-derived CDR1 and CDR2 are MNHEY and SVGAGI. This CDR3 is 17 amino acids long. Trimming stripped 0 bases from V and 5 bases from J, with 14 bases between. The CDR3, as DNA: TGTGCCAGCAGTTACTCGAATAAGGGACAAGATAATTCACCCCTCCACTTT. This codes for CASSYSNKGQDNSPLHF.

This clonotype was seen ten or more times. The chain recombines TRBV7-8 with TRBJ1-2; D not certain. This CDR3 comprises 15 residues. V was shortened by 0 bases and J by 5 bases, with 13 bases between the two germline ends. Per germline, CDR1 SGHVS and CDR2 FQNEAQ. CDR3 nucleotide sequence: TGTGCCAGCAGCTTAGCTAGGGCGCCGGTTTATGGCTACACCTTC. The encoded protein is CASSLARAPVYGYTF.

V usage is TRBV4-1 and J usage is TRBJ2-1; 16 bases line up with TRBD2. The junction had 2 bases not matched to a gene; V was cut back by 1 base and J by 5 bases. The CDR3 length is 17 residues. Germline V gene sequence: CDR1 MGHRA, CDR2 YSYEKL. The CDR3 loop is CASSQAGLAGGHNEQFF. The DNA for the CDR3 is TGCGCCAGCAGCCAAGCGGGACTAGCGGGGGGGCACAATGAGCAGTTCTTC.

This chain uses TRBV2 with TRBJ1-3, with unresolved D. The germline V gene has CDR1 SNHLY and CDR2 FYNNEI. V lost 3 bases, J lost 0 bases, and 9 bases lay in between. The CDR3 extends over 15 amino acids. The CDR3 DNA sequence: TGTGCCAGCAGTGATCGGCGACTCTCTGGAAACACCATATATTTT. This gives the protein CASSDRRLSGNTIYF.

This clonotype was counted a few times. This chain joins TRBV7-2 and TRBJ2-1; the D gene is possibly TRBD2 (7 bases). The CDR3 spans 17 residues. Deletions cut 1 base from V and 7 bases from J, with 20 bases between. Germline CDR1 and CDR2: SGHTA and FQGNSA. The CDR3 nucleotides are TGTGCCAGCAGCTTAGACTTGGAGGGGGGGCCTTCGAATGAGCAGTTCTTC. This codes for CASSLDLEGGPSNEQFF.

CDR3 nucleotides: TGTGCCAGTAGTATAGGGCGGCTCTATGGCTACACCTTC. Translation: CASSIGRLYGYTF. The V and J genes are TRBV19 and TRBJ1-2; D is undetermined. The germline V and J ends were trimmed by 1 base and 4 bases, with 7 bases remaining between them. This CDR3 has 13 residues. The germline gives CDR1 LNHDA, CDR2 SQIVND (reference sequence).